The clone carrying this T cell receptor (beta chain) was seen repeatedly, ten times or more. Its antigen is not identified. This entry comes from a study of early T cells in non-severe SARS-CoV-2 infection. At the level of the study: Bulk RNA taken from unsorted whole blood was sequenced, leaving chains unpaired.

Unique molecular identifiers were added to individual cDNA molecules. TCRdb reprocessed the 5' RACE reads via MiXCR and lists one record per CDR3 protein. The sample comprises about 52,000 distinct CDR3 sequences, roughly 8.2% of which are singletons, and approximately 4.4% rests with the top ten. Findings and caveats of the study: VDJdb matches were skewed toward anti-spike CD8 T cell responses.

Sequencing was performed on whole blood. The TCR originated in an adult who was a healthcare worker with PCR-confirmed SARS-CoV-2 infection or an uninfected control (not recorded which).

The CDR3 protein is CASSTTTLTGSYEQYF. The CDR3 DNA sequence: TGTGCCAGTAGTACTACAACCCTGACAGGTTCCTACGAGCAGTACTTC. The chain carries TRBV19 and TRBJ2-7, with a possible D match to TRBD1 (6 bases). CDR3 length: 16 amino acids. The germline V and J ends were trimmed by 4 bases and 1 base, with 17 bases remaining between them. The germline CDR1 and CDR2 sequences are LNHDA and SQIVND (reference sequence).